This TCR beta chain is from a study of shared clonotypes between healthy human individuals. The assay was run at deep level. Produced via immunoSEQ multiplex PCR; TCRdb's table is partial and in-frame only. The table records some 470,000 clones, approximately 80% of them present only once. This CDR3 has 15 amino acids. V was cut by 3 bases and J by 2 bases, with 11 bases left in between. Germline V gene lookup returns CDR1 SEHNR and CDR2 FQNEAQ (reference sequence). Donors were healthy HIV-negative adults without recent acute infections or vaccinations. The chain employs TRBV7-9 and TRBJ2-1; perhaps TRBD1 as D (5 bases). The sequenced sample was PBMCs. This sequence was found in a woman between 40 and 55 years old in good health. Some clones in this sample may be carry-over from other donors' samples. The CDR3 is CASSFGLGAYNEQFF. The CDR3 DNA is TGTGCCAGCAGCTTTGGGCTAGGGGCCTACAATGAGCAGTTCTTC.